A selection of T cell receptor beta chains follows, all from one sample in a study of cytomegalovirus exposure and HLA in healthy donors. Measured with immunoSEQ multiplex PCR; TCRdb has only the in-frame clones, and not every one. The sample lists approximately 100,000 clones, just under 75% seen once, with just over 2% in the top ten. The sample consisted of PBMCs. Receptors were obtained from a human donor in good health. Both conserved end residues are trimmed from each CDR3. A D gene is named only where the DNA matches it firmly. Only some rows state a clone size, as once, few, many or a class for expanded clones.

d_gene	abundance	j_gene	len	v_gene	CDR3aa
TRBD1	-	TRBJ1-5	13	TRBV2	ASSLQGNGNQPQH
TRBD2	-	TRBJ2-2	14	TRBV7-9	ASSRGDSGNTGELF
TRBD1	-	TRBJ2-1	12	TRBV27	ASSSHDRGDEQF
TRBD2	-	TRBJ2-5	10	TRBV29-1	SASQRGETQY
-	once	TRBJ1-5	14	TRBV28	ASSLWAGLGNQPQH
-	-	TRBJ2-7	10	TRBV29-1	SATFGVWEQY
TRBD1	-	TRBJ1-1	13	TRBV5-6	ASSLEQGIYSEAF
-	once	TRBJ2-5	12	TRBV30	AWSVTGIQETQY
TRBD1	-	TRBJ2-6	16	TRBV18	ASSQQGAALSGANVLT
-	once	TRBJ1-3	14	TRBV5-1	ASSLNGVRSGNTIY
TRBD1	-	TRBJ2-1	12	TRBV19	ASSTGTGINEQF
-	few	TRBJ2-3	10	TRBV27	ASSRERDTQY
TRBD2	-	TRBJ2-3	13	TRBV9	ASSALAGSTDTQY
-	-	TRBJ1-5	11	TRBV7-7	ASSLGEGDPQH
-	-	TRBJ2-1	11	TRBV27	ASRLAIYNEQF
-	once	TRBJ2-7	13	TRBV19	ATSERGIKNYEQY
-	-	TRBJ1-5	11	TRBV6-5	ASSYMSNQPQH
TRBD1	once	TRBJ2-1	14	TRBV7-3	ASSQIGQGAGNEQF
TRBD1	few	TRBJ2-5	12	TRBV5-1	ASSLRTGQETQY
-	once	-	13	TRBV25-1	ASSTRLGGLYEQY
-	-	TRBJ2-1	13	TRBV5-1	ASSARGSLDNEQF
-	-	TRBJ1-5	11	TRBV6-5	ASRYRENQPQH
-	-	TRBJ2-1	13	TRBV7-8	ASSSSSSSYNEQF
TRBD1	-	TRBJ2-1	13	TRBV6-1	ASSTRQGGYNEQF
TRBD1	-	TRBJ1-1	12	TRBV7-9	ASSLGQGYAEAF
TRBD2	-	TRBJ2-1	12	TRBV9	ASTLAGTGDEQF
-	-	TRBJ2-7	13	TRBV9	ASSPQGHPKYEQY
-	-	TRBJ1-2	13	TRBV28	ASSSPGTSPYGYT
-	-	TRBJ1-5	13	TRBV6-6	ASLRTGGSNQPQH
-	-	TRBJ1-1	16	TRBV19	ASSKRSGTSARHTEAF
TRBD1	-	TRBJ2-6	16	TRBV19	ASSPSGTGATGANVLT
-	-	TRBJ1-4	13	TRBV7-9	ASSLGGGISEKLF
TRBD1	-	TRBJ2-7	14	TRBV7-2	ASSTHPGQGTYEQY
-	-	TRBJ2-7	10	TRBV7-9	ASSKDSFEQY
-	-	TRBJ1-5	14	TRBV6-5	ASSYSIPSSNQPQH
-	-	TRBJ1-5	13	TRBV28	ASSLGQRGHQPQH
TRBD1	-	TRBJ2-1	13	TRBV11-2	ASSNRDRAYNEQF
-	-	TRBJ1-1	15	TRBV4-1	ASSQDLLGAGNTEAF
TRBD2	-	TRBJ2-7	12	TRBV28	ASRPPGGGSGQY
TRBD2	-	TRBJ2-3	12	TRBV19	ATREGPSTDTQY
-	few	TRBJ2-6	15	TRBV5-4	ASSLRVGFSGANVLT
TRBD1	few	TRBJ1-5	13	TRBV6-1	ASIPQGGFDQPQH
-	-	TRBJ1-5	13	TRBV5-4	ASSLDRSTLEPQH
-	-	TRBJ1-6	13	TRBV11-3	ASSLTGGPGAPLH
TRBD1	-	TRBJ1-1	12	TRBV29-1	SVVRGQGYTEAF
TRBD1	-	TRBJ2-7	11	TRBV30	ACQGQGVGEQY
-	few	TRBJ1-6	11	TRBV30	AWSRSGDSPLH
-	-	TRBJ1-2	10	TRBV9	ASAVRTAGYT
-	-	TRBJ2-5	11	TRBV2	ASSQQGRETQY
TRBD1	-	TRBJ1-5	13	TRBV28	ASSLYGRGDQPQH
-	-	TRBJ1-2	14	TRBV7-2	ASGATWTVSSYGYT
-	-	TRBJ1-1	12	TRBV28	ASRPGLPPTEAF
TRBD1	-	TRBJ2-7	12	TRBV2	ASRVTGGSYEQY
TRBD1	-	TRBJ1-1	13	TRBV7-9	ASSLRTGGNTEAF
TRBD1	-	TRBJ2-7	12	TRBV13	ASSRKQGGGEQY